Shown below are 27 T cell receptor beta chains from a single sample sequenced in a study of blood T cell repertoires in COVID-19. The repertoire was sequenced with immunoSEQ multiplex PCR; TCRdb's copy has only in-frame clones and lacks some. Altogether about 48,000 clones are present, around 85% being singletons, with the ten largest covering 5.5% to 7%. The sample was peripheral blood. All receptors come from a woman aged 55 to 70 with acute or convalescent COVID-19.

CDR3 DNA: TGTGCCAGCAGTTCGGGTGGAAACACCATATATTTT. It is translated as CASSSGGNTIYF. The J gene is TRBJ1-3, the V gene TRBV12-3 or TRBV12-4; D ambiguous. The CDR3 is made up of 12 amino acids. The ends were cut back, 4 bases at V and 3 bases at J, with 4 bases in the middle.

This rearrangement joins TRBV2 to TRBJ1-1; D unresolved. Trimming shortened V by 5 bases and J by 1 base, and 5 bases separated the two germline ends. The CDR3 runs to 12 residues. CDR1 is SNHLY and CDR2 is FYNNEI in the germline V gene. This CDR3 is CASSYSNTEAFF. Written as DNA, the CDR3 is TGTGCCAGCAGTTACTCGAACACTGAAGCTTTCTTT.

The rearrangement uses TRBV2 and TRBJ2-2; D not certain. The germline CDR1 and CDR2 sequences are SNHLY and FYNNEI. The CDR3 is 14 amino acids. V shed 2 bases and J shed 2 bases, with 6 bases lying between them. CDR3 loop: CASSESSNTGELFF. The CDR3 bases are TGTGCCAGCAGTGAATCCTCCAACACCGGGGAGCTGTTTTTT. The full variable domain, rest sourced from reference TRBV2 and TRBJ2-2, is EPEVTQTPSHQVTQMGQEVILRCVPISNHLYFYWYRQILGQKVEFLVSFYNNEISEKSEIFDDQFSVERPDGSNFTLKIRSTKLEDSAMYFCASSESSNTGELFFGEGSRLTVL.

The rearrangement uses TRBV10-3 and TRBJ2-5; 7 bases fit TRBD2. The CDR3 runs to 12 residues. Germline loops: CDR1 ENHRY, CDR2 SYGVKD. V was clipped by 8 bases and J by 2 bases; unmatched bases: 2. The CDR3 is CAIGRGQETQYF. DNA for the CDR3: TGTGCCATCGGGAGGGGTCAAGAGACCCAGTACTTC.

This clone qualifies as medium-sized. The chain joins TRBV19 to TRBJ1-5, with 8 bases aligning to TRBD1. The germline V gene has CDR1 LNHDA and CDR2 SQIVND (reference sequence). V dropped 3 bases and J dropped 9; count of bases not matched to a gene: 1. The CDR3 runs to 12 residues. CDR3 nucleotides: TGTGCCAGTAGTATGGACAGGGCGCCCCAGCATTTT. It specifies CASSMDRAPQHF.

The chain couples TRBV6-6 to TRBJ1-1; 8 bases are a match to TRBD1. The germline V gene has CDR1 MNHNY and CDR2 SVGAGI (reference sequence). With V trimmed by 2 bases and J by 4 bases, 6 bases remained unmatched. The CDR3 runs 15 residues. The CDR3 coding sequence is TGTGCCAGCAGTTACCACAGACAGGGGACCACTGAAGCTTTCTTT. Protein: CASSYHRQGTTEAFF.

The V and J genes are TRBV10-3 and TRBJ2-1; perhaps TRBD1 as D (8 bases). Germline V CDR1 and CDR2: ENHRY, SYGVKD. V shed 5 bases and J shed 7 bases, with 21 bases lying between them. CDR3 length: 16 residues. As DNA, the CDR3 is TGTGCCATCAGTCCCCGGGGGGACAGGTCTTCAAATGAGCAGTTCTTC. Amino acids: CAISPRGDRSSNEQFF.

This clone was recorded a few times. The chain joins TRBV7-9 to TRBJ1-6; D not resolved. Trimming removed 3 bases at V and 4 bases at J, with 7 bases between. The germline V gene encodes CDR1 SEHNR and CDR2 FQNEAQ (reference sequence). This CDR3 is built from 14 residues. CDR3 DNA sequence: TGTGCCAGCAGCTTGGAACAGTATAATTCACCCCTCCACTTT. Encoded protein: CASSLEQYNSPLHF.

V gene TRBV6-1 combines with J gene TRBJ1-1, with 9 bases identical to TRBD1. The CDR3 runs 16 residues. CDR1 is MNHNS, CDR2 SASEGT, per germline. J was trimmed by 1 base and V by 4 bases; bases with no gene match: 7. The CDR3 reads CASSVMGTGQNTEAFF. The CDR3, as DNA: TGTGCCAGCAGTGTTATGGGGACAGGGCAGAACACTGAAGCTTTCTTT.

The chain combines TRBV5-1 with TRBJ1-2; a possible D gene is TRBD1 (5 bases). Trimming took 0 bases from V and 6 from J, leaving 15 bases between them. The CDR3 covers 15 residues. From germline, CDR1 is SGHRS and CDR2 YFSETQ. CDR3 region: CASSLEEEGRDGYTF. CDR3 sequence (DNA): TGCGCCAGCAGCTTGGAGGAGGAGGGGAGGGATGGCTACACCTTC.

The chain recombines TRBV29-1 with TRBJ2-3; TRBD2 matches at 8 bases. Germline trimming cut 6 bases from V and 2 bases from J; bases unmatched to any gene: 4. Germline V gene sequence: CDR1 SQVTM, CDR2 ANQGSEA. CDR3 length: 13 amino acids. The CDR3 is CSVAGLATDTQYF. The CDR3 DNA sequence: TGCAGCGTCGCTGGACTAGCCACAGATACGCAGTATTTT.

This sequence joins TRBV9 and TRBJ2-2; no clear D. Trimming pared 2 bases from V and 6 bases from J, leaving 11 bases between. In germline, CDR1 is SGDLS, CDR2 YYNGEE. The CDR3 is 14 residues long. CDR3 protein: CASSVDPTAGELFF. CDR3 in DNA: TGTGCCAGCAGCGTTGATCCTACCGCCGGGGAGCTGTTTTTT.

The rearrangement links TRBV6-2 or TRBV6-3 to TRBJ1-1, with D possibly being TRBD1 (6 bases). Trimming removed 3 bases from V and 5 bases from J, with 13 bases in between. Per the germline V gene, CDR1 is MNHEY and CDR2 is SVGEGT. This CDR3 region has 14 residues. The CDR3 spells CASSYGGVGTEAFF. CDR3 sequence (DNA): TGTGCCAGCAGTTATGGGGGCGTGGGGACTGAAGCTTTCTTT.

This chain connects TRBV6-5 to TRBJ1-1; 8 nucleotides agree with TRBD1. The CDR3 length is 15 residues. CDR1 and CDR2 from the germline V gene are MNHEY and SVGAGI. The trim removed 2 bases at V and 1 base at J, leaving 3 bases unmatched. The CDR3 here is CASSYAGGANTEAFF. The CDR3 region has the DNA TGTGCCAGCAGTTACGCAGGGGGCGCGAACACTGAAGCTTTCTTT.

This clone was seen only a few times. V is TRBV19 and J is TRBJ1-5; D possibly corresponds to TRBD1 (5 bases). Trimming removed 5 bases from V and 3 bases from J, with 11 bases in between. CDR3 size: 14 residues. Germline CDR1 LNHDA, CDR2 SQIVND (reference sequence). The CDR3: CASSFQGTNQPQHF. For the CDR3, the DNA is TGTGCCAGTAGTTTCCAGGGTACCAATCAGCCCCAGCATTTT.

The V gene is TRBV6-5, the J gene TRBJ1-5; D possibly corresponds to TRBD1 (6 bases). This CDR3 spans 13 amino acids. Germline V gene sequence: CDR1 MNHEY, CDR2 SVGAGI. The V gene lost 6 bases and the J gene lost 6 bases, with 12 bases spanning the gap. In DNA, the CDR3 is TGTGCCAGCAGGGGGGCATCCGGTCAGCCCCAGCATTTT. It translates to CASRGASGQPQHF.

This clone was detected ten times or more. The genes are TRBV10-3 and TRBJ2-1; D gene unclear. Trimming took 9 bases from V and 3 from J, leaving 15 bases between them. Germline V gives CDR1 ENHRY, CDR2 SYGVKD. The CDR3 runs to 14 residues. Written as DNA, the CDR3 is TGTGCCATTCTATACTCTCAGGTCTACAATGAGCAGTTCTTC. Its translation: CAILYSQVYNEQFF.

This sequence joins TRBV6-6 and TRBJ2-7, with 8 bases aligning to TRBD2. Looked up from germline, CDR1 is MNHNY and CDR2 is SVGAGI (reference sequence). Trimming took 4 bases from V and 0 from J; bases not matched to a gene: 8. This CDR3 spans 16 amino acids. The CDR3 region is CASSLSKAGGSYEQYF. The CDR3 region has the DNA TGTGCCAGCAGTTTGTCAAAGGCGGGGGGCTCCTACGAGCAGTACTTC.

The V call is TRBV25-1, the J call TRBJ2-1; D perhaps matches TRBD2 (5 bases). The CDR3 loop spans 11 amino acids. Germline V gives CDR1 MGHDK, CDR2 SYGVNS. V lost 7 bases and J lost 7, with 8 bases in between. CDR3 in amino acids: CASKGLNEQFF. DNA for the CDR3: TGTGCCAGCAAAGGACTGAATGAGCAGTTCTTC.

The chain uses TRBV11-3 and TRBJ2-2; a weak D match, TRBD1 (5 bases). Trimming cost V 2 bases and J 4 bases, with 5 bases left between them. Germline CDR1 is SGHNT and CDR2 is YENEEA. The CDR3 contains 13 residues. DNA for the CDR3: TGTGCCAGCAGCTTACAGGGCACCGGGGAGCTGTTTTTT. Translation: CASSLQGTGELFF.

The J gene is TRBJ2-7, the V gene TRBV3-1 (or the pseudogene TRBV3-2); D gene ambiguous. Germline lookup yields CDR1 LGHDT and CDR2 YNNKEL (reference sequence). CDR3 size: 15 residues. V lost 3 bases, J lost 7 bases, and 19 bases lay in between. The CDR3, as DNA: TGTGCCAGCAGCCATGTTACCCCGATCGGTGGTGAGCAGTACTTC. Amino acid sequence: CASSHVTPIGGEQYF.

This clone has just a few counts. V and J are TRBV2 and TRBJ1-1; D is uncertain. Trimming left V 1 base short and J 11 bases short, with 17 bases between. Germline values: CDR1 SNHLY, CDR2 FYNNEI. The CDR3 totals 14 residues. The CDR3 DNA reads as TGTGCCAGCAGTGAAGAATGGGCCTCGGGAGGGGCTTTCTTT. Protein: CASSEEWASGGAFF.

This clone was observed once. The chain employs TRBV19 and TRBJ2-3; TRBD2 agrees at 8 bases. Trimming cost V 5 bases and J 1 base; bases outside gene matches: 5. From germline, CDR1 is LNHDA and CDR2 SQIVND (reference sequence). The CDR3 sequence is 15 residues long. The CDR3: CASSPGTRGTDTQYF. In nucleotides, the CDR3 is TGTGCCAGTAGTCCCGGGACTAGGGGCACAGATACGCAGTATTTT.

This chain joins TRBV19 and TRBJ2-1; TRBD1 agrees at 8 bases. The CDR3 has 17 residues. V trimming: 1 base; J trimming: 7 bases; junction bases outside the gene matches: 12. CDR1 is LNHDA, CDR2 SQIVND, per germline (reference sequence). The CDR3: CASSIGGARQGWNEQFF. Here the CDR3 DNA reads TGTGCCAGTAGTATAGGAGGAGCGAGACAGGGGTGGAATGAGCAGTTCTTC.

The CDR3 is CASSQDNAGQFF. The CDR3 DNA reads as TGCGCCAGCAGCCAAGATAATGCGGGGCAGTTCTTC. The chain carries TRBV4-3 and TRBJ2-1, with D perhaps TRBD2 (5 bases). CDR1 and CDR2 from the germline V gene are LGHNA and YSLEER. Trimming cost V 0 bases and J 12 bases, with 9 bases left between them. The CDR3 length is 12 residues.

V usage is TRBV6-4 and J usage is TRBJ2-3, with 13 bases that match TRBD2. The CDR3 covers 15 residues. The germline V gene encodes CDR1 MRHNA and CDR2 SNTAGT. The junction had 2 bases not matched to a gene; V was cut back by 6 bases and J by 2 bases. The CDR3 coding sequence is TGTGCCAGCAGGGGACTAGCGGGGCCCACAGATACGCAGTATTTT. It specifies CASRGLAGPTDTQYF.

The chain couples TRBV15 to TRBJ2-7; TRBD1 matches 10 bases. The germline V gene has CDR1 LNHNV and CDR2 YYDKDF (reference sequence). V was pared by 1 base and J by 5 bases, with 2 bases of the junction left unmatched. The CDR3 has 14 residues. This chain's CDR3 is CATSRGTGGNEQYF. In DNA form, the CDR3 reads TGTGCCACCAGCAGAGGGACAGGGGGGAACGAGCAGTACTTC.